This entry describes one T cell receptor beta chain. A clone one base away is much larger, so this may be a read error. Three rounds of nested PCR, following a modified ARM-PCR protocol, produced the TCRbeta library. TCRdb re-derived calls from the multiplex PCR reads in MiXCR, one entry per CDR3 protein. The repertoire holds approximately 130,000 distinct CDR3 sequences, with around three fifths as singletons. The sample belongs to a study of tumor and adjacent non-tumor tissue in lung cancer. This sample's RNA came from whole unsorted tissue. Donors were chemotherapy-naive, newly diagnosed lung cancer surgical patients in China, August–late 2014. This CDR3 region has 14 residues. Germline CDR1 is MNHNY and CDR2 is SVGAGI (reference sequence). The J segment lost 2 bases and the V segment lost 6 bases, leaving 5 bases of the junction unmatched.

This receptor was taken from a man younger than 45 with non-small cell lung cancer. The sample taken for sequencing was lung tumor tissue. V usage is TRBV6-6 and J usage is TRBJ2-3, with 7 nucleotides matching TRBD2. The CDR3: CASRPSGDTDTQYF. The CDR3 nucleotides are TGTGCCAGCAGACCGAGCGGGGACACAGATACGCAGTATTTT.